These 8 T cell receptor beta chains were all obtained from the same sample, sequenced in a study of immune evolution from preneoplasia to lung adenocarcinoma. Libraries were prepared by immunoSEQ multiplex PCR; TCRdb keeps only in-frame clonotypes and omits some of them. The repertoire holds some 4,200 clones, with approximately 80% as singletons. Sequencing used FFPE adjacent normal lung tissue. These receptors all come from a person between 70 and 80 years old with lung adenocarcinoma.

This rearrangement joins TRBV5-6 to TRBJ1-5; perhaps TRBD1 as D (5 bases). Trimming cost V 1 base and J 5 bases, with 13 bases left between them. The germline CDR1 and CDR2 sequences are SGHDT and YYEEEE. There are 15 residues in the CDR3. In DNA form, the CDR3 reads TGTGCCAGCAGCTTGTTGTCGGGGACGGATCAGCCCCAGCATTTT. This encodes CASSLLSGTDQPQHF.

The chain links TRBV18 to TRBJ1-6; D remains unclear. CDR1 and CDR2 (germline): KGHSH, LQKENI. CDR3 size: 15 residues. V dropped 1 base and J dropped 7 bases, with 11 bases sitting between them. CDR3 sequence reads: CASSPQDLRNSPLHF. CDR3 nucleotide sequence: TGTGCCAGCTCACCACAGGATTTAAGGAATTCACCCCTCCACTTT.

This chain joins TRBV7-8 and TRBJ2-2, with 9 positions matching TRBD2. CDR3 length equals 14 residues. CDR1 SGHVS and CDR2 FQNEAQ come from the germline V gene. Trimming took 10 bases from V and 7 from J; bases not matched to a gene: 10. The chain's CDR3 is CATGSSGSGGELFF. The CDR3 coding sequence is TGTGCCACAGGGAGTAGCGGGAGCGGCGGGGAGCTGTTTTTT.

The CDR3 loop is CASRTYTGNTEAFF. As DNA, the CDR3 is TGTGCCAGCAGGACCTATACAGGGAACACTGAAGCTTTCTTT. V is TRBV27 and J is TRBJ1-1, with D maybe TRBD1 (5 bases). The CDR3 covers 14 residues. Deletions cut 6 bases from V and 1 base from J, with 12 bases between. Germline CDR1 reads MNHEY; CDR2 reads SMNVEV (reference sequence).

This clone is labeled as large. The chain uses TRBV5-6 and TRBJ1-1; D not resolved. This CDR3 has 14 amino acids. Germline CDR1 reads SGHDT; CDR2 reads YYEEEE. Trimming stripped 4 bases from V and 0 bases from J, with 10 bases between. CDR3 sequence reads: CASSRTQLNTEAFF. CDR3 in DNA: TGTGCCAGCAGCCGAACCCAATTGAACACTGAAGCTTTCTTT. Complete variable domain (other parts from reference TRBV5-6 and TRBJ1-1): DAGVTQSPTHLIKTRGQQVTLRCSPKSGHDTVSWYQQALGQGPQFIFQYYEEEERQRGNFPDRFSGHQFPNYSSELNVNALLLGDSALYLCASSRTQLNTEAFFGQGTRLTVV.

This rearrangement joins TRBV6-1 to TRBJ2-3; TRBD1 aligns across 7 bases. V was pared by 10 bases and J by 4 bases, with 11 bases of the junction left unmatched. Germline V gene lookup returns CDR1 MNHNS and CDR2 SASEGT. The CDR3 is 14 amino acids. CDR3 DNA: TGTGCCACGCTCCGGGACAGTATTCCAGATACGCAGTATTTT. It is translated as CATLRDSIPDTQYF.

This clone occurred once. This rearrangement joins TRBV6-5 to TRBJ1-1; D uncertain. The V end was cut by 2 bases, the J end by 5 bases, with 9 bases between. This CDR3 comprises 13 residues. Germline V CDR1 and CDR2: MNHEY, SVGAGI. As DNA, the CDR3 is TGTGCCAGCAGTTACCTAGCAGGAACTGAAGCTTTCTTT. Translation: CASSYLAGTEAFF.

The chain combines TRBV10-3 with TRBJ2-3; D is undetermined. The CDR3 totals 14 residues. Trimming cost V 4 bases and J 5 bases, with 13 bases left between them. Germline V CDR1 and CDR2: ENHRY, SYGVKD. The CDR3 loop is CAISGSPTRDTQYF. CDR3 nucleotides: TGTGCCATCAGTGGTAGCCCAACACGAGATACGCAGTATTTT.